This entry lists 21 T cell receptor beta chains sequenced from one sample in a study of T cells in women clearing cervical HPV infection (dated by TCRdb to the late 2010s). Preparation of the library involved the immunoSEQ multiplex PCR assay. Held by TCRdb, this immuneACCESS table contains in-frame sequences only and omits some clones. Under half of the omission traces to an unresolved V gene where checked; the cause of the rest is unknown. The sample table records under 35,000 clones. The top ten hold roughly 1.6% of the sample. Sequencing used blood buffy coat. These receptors originate from a woman between 18 and 69 years old with a cervical HPV16 infection that either progressed to CIN3+ or cleared (not recorded which).

A note on this clone: The CDR3 extends 3 residues past the end of the read, so its final part is completed from the germline J gene. This chain uses TRBV19 with TRBJ2-2, with 8 bases fitting TRBD1. The CDR3 is 16 residues long. J lost 3 bases, V lost 1 base, and 4 bases had no gene match. Germline V CDR1 and CDR2: LNHDA, SQIVND (reference sequence). CDR3 DNA (partial): TGTGCCAGTAGTATAGGACAGGGGCTTTACACCGGGGAG. Its protein is CASSIGQGLYTGE. The CDR3 reads in full as CASSIGQGLYTGELFF. The full variable domain, rest sourced from reference TRBV19 and TRBJ2-2, is DGGITQSPKYLFRKEGQNVTLSCEQNLNHDAMYWYRQDPGQGLRLIYYSQIVNDFQKGDIAEGYSVSREKKESFPLTVTSAQKNPTAFYLCASSIGQGLYTGELFFGEGSRLTVL.

With regard to this clone: The CDR3 end falls 3 residues outside the read, so it is completed with the germline J gene. V gene TRBV4-2 combines with J gene TRBJ2-3, with 12 bases aligning to TRBD2. The CDR3 loop spans 15 amino acids. Germline-derived CDR1 and CDR2 are LGHNA and YNFKEQ. V shed 6 bases and J 2 bases; nucleotides not matched to a gene: 3. CDR3 amino acids: CASSGLAGFTDTQYF. Partial CDR3 DNA: TGTGCCAGCAGTGGACTAGCGGGGTTCACAGATACG.

As for this clone: The read is 3 residues too short to cover the CDR3 end, so that end is filled in from the germline J gene. The chain links TRBV6-2 or TRBV6-3 to TRBJ1-2, with D possibly matching TRBD1 (5 bases). The CDR3 sequence is 13 residues long. Germline CDR1 is MNHEY and CDR2 is SVGEGT. CDR3 protein: CASSSGGLQGYTF. The sequenced CDR3 bases are TGTGCCAGCAGTTCTGGGGGACTCCAAGGC.

Here the CDR3 reads CASSQGGANSPLFF. CDR3 DNA, as far as it was read: TGTGCCAGCAGCCAGGGGGGGGCTAATTCACCG. This chain links TRBV14 with TRBJ2-2, with D possibly TRBD2 on 7 matching bases. The CDR3 end falls 3 residues outside the read, so it is completed with the germline J gene. The length of the CDR3 is 14 residues. From germline, CDR1 is SGHDN and CDR2 FVKESK.

In regard to this clone: The read is 3 residues too short to cover the CDR3 end, so that end is filled in from the germline J gene. The V call is TRBV2, the J call TRBJ1-6; D call uncertain. The ends were cut back, 3 bases at V and 10 bases at J, with 7 bases in the middle. Germline assignment: CDR1 SNHLY and CDR2 FYNNEI. There are 12 residues in the CDR3. Partial CDR3 DNA: TGTGCCAGCAGTGAGAATCTATCACCC. Protein sequence: CASSENLSP. The entire CDR3 reads CASSENLSPLHF.

With respect to this clone: The sequenced fragment ends 3 residues before the CDR3 boundary, so the rest is inferred from the germline J gene. The chain employs TRBV29-1 and TRBJ2-1; 12 positions match TRBD1. CDR1 and CDR2 (germline): SQVTM, ANQGSEA. The CDR3 covers 14 residues. V trimming: 4 bases; J trimming: 4 bases; junction bases outside the gene matches: 2. The part of the CDR3 DNA that was read is TGCAGCGTTGGGGGACAGGGGGCGTACAATGAG. Translated: CSVGGQGAYNE. The entire CDR3 protein reads CSVGGQGAYNEQFF.

A remark on this clone: The sequence runs out 3 residues before the end of the CDR3; the remainder is reconstructed from the germline J gene. Other DNA sequences in the same sample also yield this CDR3. This chain joins TRBV18 and TRBJ1-3; D is uncertain. The CDR3 is 16 amino acids. From germline, CDR1 is KGHSH and CDR2 LQKENI. The V end lost 4 bases, the J end lost 0 bases, and 13 bases lay between the germline ends. CDR3 bases read: TGTGCCAGCTCACTCTCTCAGGTGCCCTCTGGAAACACC. It yields the protein CASSLSQVPSGNT. The complete CDR3 sequence is CASSLSQVPSGNTIYF.

With regard to this clone: The CDR3 end lies 3 residues beyond the end of the read and is filled in from the germline J gene. The gene calls are TRBV6-2 or TRBV6-3 and TRBJ2-2; D gene uncertain. The CDR3 contains 12 residues. The germline gives CDR1 MNHEY, CDR2 SVGEGT. The CDR3 loop is CASSRTVEKLFF. The part of the CDR3 DNA that was read is TGTGCCAGCAGCCGCACTGTTGAAAAG.

With regard to this clone: The read ends 3 residues shy of where the CDR3 ends; the end is completed using the germline J gene. This sequence joins TRBV7-2 and TRBJ1-2; possibly TRBD1 for D (5 bases). Trimming removed 5 bases at V and 4 bases at J, with 14 bases between. This CDR3 contains 14 residues. CDR1 and CDR2 (germline): SGHTA, FQGNSA. CDR3 bases read: TGTGCCAGCAGCCCAGGGCCCAGGAGCTATGGC. Residues: CASSPGPRSYG. The whole CDR3 sequence reads CASSPGPRSYGYTF. Based on the CDR3 plus reference TRBV7-2 and TRBJ1-2, the full variable domain is GAGVSQSPSNKVTEKGKDVELRCDPISGHTALYWYRQSLGQGLEFLIYFQGNSAPDKSGLPSDRFSAERTGGSVSTLTIQRTQQEDSAVYLCASSPGPRSYGYTFGSGTRLTVV.

Note on this clone: Coverage ceases 3 residues before the CDR3 finishes, and the germline J gene fills in the end. The same CDR3 can be traced to other DNA sequences in this sample. This rearrangement joins TRBV20-1 to TRBJ2-5; 8 bases agree with TRBD2. This CDR3 has 16 residues. V shed 0 bases, J shed 5 bases, and the junction held 11 bases outside the gene matches. From germline, CDR1 is DFQATT and CDR2 SNEGSKA (reference sequence). CDR3: CSARDPAGGPGETQYF. CDR3 DNA (partial): TGCAGTGCTAGAGATCCTGCGGGGGGCCCGGGGGAGACC.

On this clone: The read halts 3 residues ahead of the CDR3 end, with the missing end drawn from the germline J gene. The V and J genes are TRBV5-1 and TRBJ1-1; 7 nucleotides match TRBD1. This CDR3 has 14 residues. V trimming: 3 bases; J trimming: 3 bases; junction bases outside the gene matches: 5. CDR1 and CDR2 from the germline V gene are SGHRS and YFSETQ. The CDR3 DNA, read in part, is TGCGCCAGCAGCTCTCAAGGGGGCGACACTGAA. Amino acids: CASSSQGGDTE. The complete CDR3 protein is CASSSQGGDTEAFF.

On this clone: Read data end 3 residues before the CDR3 end; the end is taken from the germline J gene. The chain employs TRBV2 and TRBJ2-5; TRBD1 aligns across 8 bases. V gave up 7 bases and J gave up 1 base; unmatched junction bases: 8. The CDR3 length is 15 residues. Germline loops: CDR1 SNHLY, CDR2 FYNNEI. CDR3 amino acids: CASTLWGTGQETQYF. Partial CDR3 DNA: TGTGCCAGCACCCTATGGGGGACAGGCCAAGAGACC.

With respect to this clone: The sequenced fragment ends 3 residues before the CDR3 boundary, so the rest is inferred from the germline J gene. The chain carries TRBV13 and TRBJ2-3, with D perhaps matching TRBD2 (6 bases). The CDR3 is 13 amino acids. Trimming shortened V by 8 bases and J by 3 bases, and 12 bases separated the two germline ends. Germline V gives CDR1 PRHDT, CDR2 FYEKMQ (reference sequence). The CDR3 bases that were read are TGTGCCAGCCAGGCGGGATTAACAGATACG. It codes for CASQAGLTDT. The whole CDR3 sequence is CASQAGLTDTQYF.

On this clone: The missing CDR3 end, 3 residues past where the read stops, is filled in from the germline J gene. The chain employs TRBV19 and TRBJ1-2; a possible D gene is TRBD1 (6 bases). The CDR3 totals 15 residues. Per germline, CDR1 LNHDA and CDR2 SQIVND (reference sequence). CDR3 sequence reads: CASSPPGQSSYDYTF. Incomplete CDR3 DNA: TGTGCCAGTAGCCCCCCAGGACAGAGCTCCTACGAC.

The CDR3 reads CASSIQGGETQYF. The DNA read from the CDR3 is TGTGCCAGTAGTATCCAGGGTGGGGAGACG. This chain uses TRBV19 with TRBJ2-3; D may correspond to TRBD1 or TRBD2 (5 bases each). The read ends 3 residues before the CDR3 terminus; that terminus is restored from the germline J gene. The CDR3 contains 13 residues. Per the germline V gene, CDR1 is LNHDA and CDR2 is SQIVND (reference sequence).

Concerning this clone: With the read ending 3 residues before the CDR3 end, the germline J gene is used to fill in that end. The V gene is TRBV5-1, the J gene TRBJ2-2; TRBD1 or TRBD2 may be the D gene (6 bases each). Trimming cost V 0 bases and J 4 bases, with 10 bases left between them. This CDR3 spans 15 amino acids. Germline assignment: CDR1 SGHRS and CDR2 YFSETQ. CDR3 protein: CASSLEQGGTGELFF. The CDR3 DNA, read in part, is TGCGCCAGCAGCTTGGAACAGGGAGGCACCGGGGAG. The full variable domain, completed using reference TRBV5-1 and TRBJ2-2, is KAGVTQTPRYLIKTRGQQVTLSCSPISGHRSVSWYQQTPGQGLQFLFEYFSETQRNKGNFPGRFSGRQFSNSRSEMNVSTLELGDSALYLCASSLEQGGTGELFFGEGSRLTVL.

Details on this clone: The CDR3 end is not reached by the read, which stops 3 residues before it; the germline J gene fills it in. This chain links TRBV20-1 with TRBJ2-1; TRBD2 might be the D (5 bases). This CDR3 is built from 14 residues. Germline V gene data show CDR1 as DFQATT and CDR2 as SNEGSKA (reference sequence). V lost 5 bases and J lost 9, with 20 bases in between. The CDR3 DNA, read in part, is TGCAGTGCTGCCCTAGGGCGGGTTTTTCGTGAG. The encoded protein is CSAALGRVFRE. The full CDR3 protein is CSAALGRVFREQFF.

As concerns this clone: The read terminates 3 residues before the CDR3 end, so the remaining end is supplied by the germline J gene. The V call is TRBV10-3, the J call TRBJ2-7; 11 bases map to TRBD1. The V and J ends lost 5 bases and 0 bases, in that order; junction bases with no gene match: 3. The CDR3 has 15 amino acids. Per the germline V gene, CDR1 is ENHRY and CDR2 is SYGVKD. The sequenced CDR3 bases are TGTGCCATCAGTTTGGGACAGGGGGGCTCCTACGAG. It translates to CAISLGQGGSYE. The full CDR3 sequence reads CAISLGQGGSYEQYF.

Worth noting for this clone: The CDR3 goes on 3 residues after the read ends, and that part is filled in from the germline J gene. V and J are TRBV5-6 and TRBJ1-1; D gene unclear. The V end lost 0 bases, the J end lost 2 bases, and 8 bases lay between the germline ends. Per germline, CDR1 SGHDT and CDR2 YYEEEE. This CDR3 spans 14 amino acids. The CDR3 protein is CASSLGWLNTEAFF. The sequenced CDR3 bases are TGTGCCAGCAGCTTGGGTTGGCTCAACACTGAA.

Concerning this clone itself: The sequenced fragment ends 3 residues before the CDR3 boundary, so the rest is inferred from the germline J gene. This chain links TRBV24-1 with TRBJ2-3; 7 bases are shared with TRBD2. After removal of 9 bases from V and 1 base from J, the junction contained 9 bases not matched to a gene. Germline-derived CDR1 and CDR2 are KGHDR and SFDVKD. CDR3 length equals 15 residues. Partial CDR3 DNA: TGTGCCACCGGCCCGGGGAGCGGGGGCACAGATACG. Translating gives CATGPGSGGTDT. The whole CDR3 is CATGPGSGGTDTQYF.

This clone counts as medium-sized by frequency. This CDR3 reads CASSSRTGGGNIQYF. Incomplete CDR3 DNA: TGTGCCAGCAGTTCGAGGACAGGGGGCGGAAACATT. The chain couples TRBV28 to TRBJ2-4, with TRBD1 matching 11 bases. The read finishes 3 residues shy of the CDR3 end, and the germline J gene is used to complete it. CDR3 length: 15 residues. J was trimmed by 6 bases and V by 4 bases; bases with no gene match: 5. Germline values: CDR1 MDHEN, CDR2 SYDVKM. Drawing the rest from reference TRBV28 and TRBJ2-4, the complete variable domain is DVKVTQSSRYLVKRTGEKVFLECVQDMDHENMFWYRQDPGLGLRLIYFSYDVKMKEKGDIPEGYSVSREKKERFSLILESASTNQTSMYLCASSSRTGGGNIQYFGAGTRLSVL.